This T cell receptor beta chain was sequenced in a study of blood T cell repertoires in COVID-19. Across the study: T cells, B-cell-depleted T cells, or PBMCs supplied cDNA or gDNA.

Clones were sequenced by immunoSEQ multiplex PCR, and TCRdb holds only the in-frame ones, with some missing. There are a few hundred thousand clones in the sample; more than 80% occur only once, and less than 3.5% lies in the top ten. V lost 5 bases to trimming and J lost 2 bases; unmatched junction nucleotides: 3. The CDR3 covers 14 residues. Germline values: CDR1 LNHDA, CDR2 SQIVND (reference sequence). The specimen sequenced was peripheral blood. This clonotype was obtained from a woman in her twenties or thirties with COVID-19, enrolled during active disease. This rearrangement joins TRBV19 to TRBJ1-5; 7 bases align to TRBD1. CDR3 nucleotide sequence: TGTGCCAGTAGTGTGACAGGGCGCAATCAGCCCCAGCATTTT. Protein sequence: CASSVTGRNQPQHF. Combining the CDR3 with reference TRBV19 and TRBJ1-5 gives the whole variable domain DGGITQSPKYLFRKEGQNVTLSCEQNLNHDAMYWYRQDPGQGLRLIYYSQIVNDFQKGDIAEGYSVSREKKESFPLTVTSAQKNPTAFYLCASSVTGRNQPQHFGDGTRLSIL.